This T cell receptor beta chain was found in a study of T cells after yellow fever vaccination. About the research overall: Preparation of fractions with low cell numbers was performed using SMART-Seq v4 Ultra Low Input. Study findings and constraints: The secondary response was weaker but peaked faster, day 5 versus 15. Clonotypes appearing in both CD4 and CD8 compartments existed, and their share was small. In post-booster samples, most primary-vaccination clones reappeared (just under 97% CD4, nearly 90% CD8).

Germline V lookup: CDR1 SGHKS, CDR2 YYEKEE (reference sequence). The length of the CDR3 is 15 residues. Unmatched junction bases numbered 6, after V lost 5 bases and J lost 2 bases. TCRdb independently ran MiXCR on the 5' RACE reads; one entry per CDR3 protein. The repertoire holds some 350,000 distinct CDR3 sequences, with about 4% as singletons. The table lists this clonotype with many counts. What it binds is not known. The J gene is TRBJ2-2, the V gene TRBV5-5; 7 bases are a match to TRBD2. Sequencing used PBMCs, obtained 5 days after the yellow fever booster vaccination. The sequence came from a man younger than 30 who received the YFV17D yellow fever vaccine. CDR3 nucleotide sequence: TGTGCCAGCAGTTCGGGACTACTTAACACCGGGGAGCTGTTTTTT. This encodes CASSSGLLNTGELFF.